The 30 T cell receptor beta chains below all came from one sample that was sequenced in a study of cytomegalovirus exposure and HLA in healthy donors. Both 60 Vbeta primers and 13 Jbeta primers went into the PCR. Assay: immunoSEQ multiplex PCR; the TCRdb copy retains only in-frame clones and omits some. The sample holds tens of thousands of clones, over 60% seen once. What was sequenced was PBMCs. The origin of the receptors is a woman between 40 and 50 years old in good health and CMV-seropositive.

This chain joins TRBV30 and TRBJ2-4; 7 nucleotides agree with TRBD2. Unmatched junction bases numbered 6, after V lost 4 bases and J lost 6 bases. The V gene's germline CDR1 is GTSNPN and CDR2 SVGIG (reference sequence). This CDR3 is 13 amino acids long. The CDR3 coding sequence is TGTGCCTGGAAGGCTAGCGGCGGAAACATTCAGTACTTC. Encoded protein: CAWKASGGNIQYF.

The rearrangement links TRBV29-1 to TRBJ2-7; the D is unclear. CDR1 is SQVTM and CDR2 is ANQGSEA in the germline V gene. The CDR3 is made up of 12 amino acids. This CDR3 is CSARLGLYEQYF. The CDR3 DNA sequence: TGCAGTGCTAGACTCGGCCTCTACGAGCAGTACTTC.

The chain couples TRBV10-3 to TRBJ1-1; TRBD1 matches 8 bases. The CDR3 is made up of 15 amino acids. Trimming took 5 bases from V and 5 from J; bases not matched to a gene: 10. In germline, CDR1 is ENHRY, CDR2 SYGVKD. This CDR3 is CAISSGAGGRTEAFF. CDR3 bases: TGTGCCATCAGTTCGGGGGCAGGGGGCCGTACTGAAGCTTTCTTT.

V is TRBV2 and J is TRBJ2-7, with D possibly matching TRBD1 (6 bases). Germline loops: CDR1 SNHLY, CDR2 FYNNEI. This CDR3 is built from 11 residues. Trimming cost V 7 bases and J 6 bases, with 10 bases left between them. The DNA of the CDR3 is TGTGCCAGCATGAACAGGGTCGAGCAGTACTTC. Its translation: CASMNRVEQYF.

The chain employs TRBV28 and TRBJ1-1; 7 nucleotides match TRBD1. Per the germline V gene, CDR1 is MDHEN and CDR2 is SYDVKM. There are 15 residues in the CDR3. Trimming at V came to 2 bases and at J to 11 bases, leaving 14 bases not matched to a gene. The CDR3, as DNA: TGTGCCAGCAGTTTACCAGAAGGGGGCCGGGGGAAGGCTTTCTTT. Its translation: CASSLPEGGRGKAFF. Filled out from reference TRBV28 and TRBJ1-1, the complete variable domain reads DVKVTQSSRYLVKRTGEKVFLECVQDMDHENMFWYRQDPGLGLRLIYFSYDVKMKEKGDIPEGYSVSREKKERFSLILESASTNQTSMYLCASSLPEGGRGKAFFGQGTRLTVV.

The chain recombines TRBV7-9 with TRBJ2-6; 10 nucleotides match TRBD2. The CDR3 loop spans 17 amino acids. Per the germline V gene, CDR1 is SEHNR and CDR2 is FQNEAQ (reference sequence). Losses at the gene ends were 7 bases for V and 4 bases for J; bases not matched to a gene: 10. The CDR3 DNA reads TGTGCCAGCACCTTCAGCGGGGGGGCCTCCGGGGCCAACGTCCTGACTTTC. Translation gives CASTFSGGASGANVLTF.

The chain uses TRBV5-1 and TRBJ2-7; D not certain. Germline CDR1 is SGHRS and CDR2 is YFSETQ. V was clipped by 7 bases and J by 1 base, with 9 bases between them. The CDR3 totals 12 residues. CDR3 loop: CASGHGSYEQYF. The CDR3 DNA reads as TGCGCCAGCGGGCACGGATCCTACGAGCAGTACTTC.

This clone was observed once. The chain links TRBV6-1 to TRBJ1-4; 7 nucleotides align to TRBD1. The CDR3 consists of 14 residues. Germline V gives CDR1 MNHNS, CDR2 SASEGT. Trimming removed 5 bases from V and 5 bases from J; junction bases left unmatched: 5. As DNA, the CDR3 is TGTGCCAGCAGTAAGGACAGGCAGAATGAAAAACTGTTTTTT. It encodes CASSKDRQNEKLFF.

About this clone itself: At one boundary the junction diverges from the germline segment, which might be a read error. This sequence joins TRBV5-4 and TRBJ1-1; TRBD1 is a possible D gene (5 bases). CDR3 size: 15 residues. Germline V gives CDR1 SGHNT, CDR2 YYREEE (reference sequence). CDR3 nucleotides: TGTGCCAGCAGCTTGCCAGGGCGGGGTAACAGTGAAGCTTTCTTT. As protein: CASSLPGRGNSEAFF.

This sequence joins TRBV27 and TRBJ1-1, with a possible D match to TRBD1 (5 bases). The germline V and J ends were trimmed by 7 bases and 10 bases, with 13 bases remaining between them. The CDR3 is 11 amino acids. Germline values: CDR1 MNHEY, CDR2 SMNVEV (reference sequence). The CDR3, as DNA: TGTGCCAGCACCCAGGGTCGTCGAGCTTTCTTT. Translating it yields CASTQGRRAFF.

The chain employs TRBV5-8 and TRBJ1-4; 7 bases fit TRBD1. Germline CDR1 SGHTS, CDR2 YDEGEE. The ends lost 4 bases at V and 3 bases at J; junction bases unmatched: 6. This CDR3 is 15 amino acids long. Here the CDR3 DNA reads TGTGCCAGCAGCCTAGGACAGGCCTCTAATGAAAAACTGTTTTTT. It translates to CASSLGQASNEKLFF. The whole variable domain, remainder taken from reference TRBV5-8 and TRBJ1-4, is EAGVTQSPTHLIKTRGQQATLRCSPISGHTSVYWYQQALGLGLQFLLWYDEGEERNRGNFPPRFSGRQFPNYSSELNVNALELEDSALYLCASSLGQASNEKLFFGSGTQLSVL.

The V call is TRBV7-8, the J call TRBJ2-3; D is perhaps TRBD2 (5 bases). The CDR3 extends over 14 amino acids. Germline V gene lookup returns CDR1 SGHVS and CDR2 FQNEAQ. Trimming removed 3 bases at V and 1 base at J, with 8 bases between. The CDR3 DNA sequence: TGTGCCAGCAGCTTCCGGCGGGGCACAGATACGCAGTATTTT. Translating gives CASSFRRGTDTQYF. The whole variable domain, filled in from reference TRBV7-8 and TRBJ2-3, reads GAGVSQSPRYKVAKRGQDVALRCDPISGHVSLFWYQQALGQGPEFLTYFQNEAQLDKSGLPSDRFFAERPEGSVSTLKIQRTQQEDSAVYLCASSFRRGTDTQYFGPGTRLTVL.

The gene calls are TRBV7-8 and TRBJ2-7, with 9 bases aligning to TRBD1. The CDR3 sequence is 13 residues long. From germline, CDR1 is SGHVS and CDR2 FQNEAQ. V lost 4 bases and J lost 3; bases outside the gene matches: 1. CDR3 amino acids: CASSWGQGYEQYF. CDR3 coding DNA: TGTGCCAGCAGCTGGGGACAGGGCTACGAGCAGTACTTC.

The rearrangement uses TRBV19 and TRBJ2-1; 8 bases agree with TRBD1. The junction had 5 bases not matched to a gene; V was cut back by 7 bases and J by 3 bases. The CDR3 totals 14 residues. Germline loops: CDR1 LNHDA, CDR2 SQIVND (reference sequence). This CDR3 reads CASKAGGNYNEQFF. CDR3 sequence (DNA): TGTGCCAGTAAGGCAGGGGGCAACTACAATGAGCAGTTCTTC.

The chain carries TRBV18 and TRBJ1-4, with D unclear. Germline V lookup: CDR1 KGHSH, CDR2 LQKENI. Between the trimmed V and J ends, which lost 2 bases and 7 bases, there was a span of 11 bases. The CDR3 has 14 amino acids. In nucleotides, the CDR3 is TGTGCCAGCTCACCAAAGCAAGGGAGTGAAAAACTGTTTTTT. Translating gives CASSPKQGSEKLFF.

The chain joins TRBV4-3 to TRBJ2-3; the D is unclear. V lost 1 base, J lost 6 bases, and 5 bases lay in between. CDR1 is LGHNA and CDR2 is YSLEER in the germline V gene. This CDR3 has 12 amino acids. CDR3 loop: CASSQGRDTQYF. The CDR3 bases are TGCGCCAGCAGCCAAGGTCGGGATACGCAGTATTTT.

The chain is built from TRBV4-1 and TRBJ2-1, with a weak D call TRBD2 (6 bases). Trimming left V 0 bases short and J 0 bases short, with 12 bases between. Germline values: CDR1 MGHRA, CDR2 YSYEKL. The length of the CDR3 is 17 residues. The CDR3 sequence: CASSQETGVSSYNEQFF. In DNA, the CDR3 is TGCGCCAGCAGCCAAGAAACGGGAGTAAGCTCCTACAATGAGCAGTTCTTC.

This clone was counted only a few times. The J gene is TRBJ1-2, the V gene TRBV27; maybe TRBD1 (5 bases). The CDR3 extends over 12 amino acids. CDR1 MNHEY and CDR2 SMNVEV come from the germline V gene (reference sequence). V was clipped by 2 bases and J by 6 bases, with 7 bases between them. The CDR3 loop is CASSLPTDGYTF. The DNA for the CDR3 is TGTGCCAGCAGTTTACCGACAGATGGCTACACCTTC.

The rearrangement joins TRBV10-3 to TRBJ2-6; D unresolved. The CDR3 contains 15 residues. V lost 4 bases and J lost 2, with 9 bases in between. CDR1 is ENHRY and CDR2 is SYGVKD in the germline V gene. DNA for the CDR3: TGTGCCATCAGTGGTTCAGGTACTGGGGCCAACGTCCTGACTTTC. The encoded protein is CAISGSGTGANVLTF.

This rearrangement joins TRBV5-4 to TRBJ2-5; D is unclear. V was pared by 0 bases and J by 4 bases, with 7 bases between. The CDR3 runs 13 residues. CDR1 and CDR2 (germline): SGHNT, YYREEE (reference sequence). The CDR3 coding sequence is TGTGCCAGCAGCTTGGATGAGCGAGAGACCCAGTACTTC. Protein sequence: CASSLDERETQYF.

This clone showed up just a few times. V usage is TRBV18 and J usage is TRBJ2-2, with a tentative D call TRBD2 (6 bases). The ends were cut back, 3 bases at V and 5 bases at J, with 16 bases in the middle. CDR1 is KGHSH, CDR2 LQKENI, per germline. The CDR3 length is 16 residues. CDR3 nucleotide sequence: TGTGCCAGCTCACCCCCACTAGCCCTACGGACCGGGGAGCTGTTTTTT. Translated: CASSPPLALRTGELFF.

The chain carries TRBV6-5 and TRBJ1-4; D is perhaps TRBD1 (5 bases). The V end lost 4 bases, the J end lost 15 bases, and 15 bases lay between the germline ends. This CDR3 contains 12 residues. CDR1 and CDR2 from the germline V gene are MNHEY and SVGAGI. Here the CDR3 DNA reads TGTGCCAGCAGTTCCCCGGGGGTTTCGGTGTTTTTT. Amino acid sequence: CASSSPGVSVFF.

The chain links TRBV11-2 to TRBJ2-3, with D unclear. This CDR3 spans 17 amino acids. Germline CDR1 SGHAT, CDR2 FQNNGV. Between the trimmed V and J ends, which lost 5 bases and 2 bases, there was a span of 20 bases. The CDR3 here is CASSPASLVGVTDTQYF. The CDR3 nucleotides are TGTGCCAGCAGCCCCGCTTCTTTAGTGGGCGTCACAGATACGCAGTATTTT.

Comments on this clone: Distinct nucleotide sequences in the sample also encode this CDR3. V usage is TRBV25-1 and J usage is TRBJ1-1; D is uncertain. This CDR3 spans 13 amino acids. Germline values: CDR1 MGHDK, CDR2 SYGVNS. With 0 bases removed from V and 7 bases from J, the gap between germline ends came to 9 bases. This CDR3 is CASSEYRQIEAFF. In nucleotides, the CDR3 is TGTGCCAGCAGTGAATATCGCCAGATTGAAGCTTTCTTT.

The chain carries TRBV18 and TRBJ2-7; 10 bases are shared with TRBD1. The germline V gene has CDR1 KGHSH and CDR2 LQKENI. This CDR3 is built from 15 residues. J was trimmed by 2 bases and V by 3 bases; bases with no gene match: 4. CDR3 coding DNA: TGTGCCAGCTCACCCCGGGACAGGGGAACCTACGAGCAGTACTTC. Encoded protein: CASSPRDRGTYEQYF.

This clone was observed a few times. V is TRBV5-1 and J is TRBJ1-1; 10 bases agree with TRBD1. V lost 0 bases to trimming and J lost 6 bases; unmatched junction nucleotides: 2. CDR1 is SGHRS, CDR2 YFSETQ, per germline. The CDR3 contains 14 residues. DNA of the CDR3: TGCGCCAGCAGCTTGGCCGGGACAGGGGCTGAAGCTTTCTTT. Protein: CASSLAGTGAEAFF.

This clone was picked up a small number of times. V usage is TRBV6-1 and J usage is TRBJ2-5; D possibly corresponds to TRBD2 (5 bases). Trimming removed 6 bases from V and 1 base from J, with 12 bases in between. The CDR3 is 14 residues long. Per germline, CDR1 MNHNS and CDR2 SASEGT. For the CDR3, the DNA is TGTGCCAGCAGGGAGCGGTGGAGCCAAGAGACCCAGTACTTC. Its protein is CASRERWSQETQYF.

This CDR3 is CASSRPRTGDNTEAFF. The DNA for the CDR3 is TGTGCCAGCAGCAGACCCCGGACAGGGGACAACACTGAAGCTTTCTTT. The chain is built from TRBV6-6 and TRBJ1-1; TRBD1 matches 9 bases. The CDR3 contains 16 residues. With 6 bases clipped from V and 2 bases from J, the junction kept 10 bases outside the gene matches. The germline CDR1 and CDR2 sequences are MNHNY and SVGAGI (reference sequence).

V usage is TRBV11-2 and J usage is TRBJ1-2, with D possibly being TRBD1 (6 bases). V was pared by 4 bases and J by 5 bases, with 14 bases between. The length of the CDR3 is 14 residues. Germline-derived CDR1 and CDR2 are SGHAT and FQNNGV. Written as DNA, the CDR3 is TGTGCCAGCAGCTCCACCGGACAGTTATATGGCTACACCTTC. This sequence encodes CASSSTGQLYGYTF.

The rearrangement joins TRBV7-9 to TRBJ2-1, with 8 bases identical to TRBD1. The germline V gene encodes CDR1 SEHNR and CDR2 FQNEAQ (reference sequence). Unmatched junction bases numbered 15, after V lost 5 bases and J lost 6 bases. This CDR3 is built from 17 residues. The CDR3 reads CASSQTLGQGAGNEQFF. CDR3 coding DNA: TGTGCCAGCAGCCAGACTCTTGGGCAGGGGGCGGGCAATGAGCAGTTCTTC. The variable domain in full, completed from reference TRBV7-9 and TRBJ2-1, reads DTGVSQNPRHKITKRGQNVTFRCDPISEHNRLYWYRQTLGQGPEFLTYFQNEAQLEKSRLLSDRFSAERPKGSFSTLEIQRTEQGDSAMYLCASSQTLGQGAGNEQFFGPGTRLTVL.